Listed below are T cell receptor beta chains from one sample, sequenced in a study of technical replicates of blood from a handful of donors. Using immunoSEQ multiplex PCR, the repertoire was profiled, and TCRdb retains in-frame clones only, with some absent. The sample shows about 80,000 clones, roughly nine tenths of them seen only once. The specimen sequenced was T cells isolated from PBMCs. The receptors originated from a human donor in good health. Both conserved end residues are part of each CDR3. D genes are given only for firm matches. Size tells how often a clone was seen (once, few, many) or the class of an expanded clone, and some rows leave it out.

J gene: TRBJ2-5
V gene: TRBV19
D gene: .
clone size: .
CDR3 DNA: TGTGCCAGTAGTGGACAGCCCCAAGAGACCCAGTACTTC
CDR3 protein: CASSGQPQETQYF

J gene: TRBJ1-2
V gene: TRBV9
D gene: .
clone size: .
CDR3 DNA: TGTGCCAGCAGCGTAGTAGACAGAATACCGAACTATGGCTACACCTTC
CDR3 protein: CASSVVDRIPNYGYTF

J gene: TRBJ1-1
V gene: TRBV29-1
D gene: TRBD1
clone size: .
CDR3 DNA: TGCAGCGTCCAGGGACAGTTTTTCAACACTGAAGCTTTCTTT
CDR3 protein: CSVQGQFFNTEAFF

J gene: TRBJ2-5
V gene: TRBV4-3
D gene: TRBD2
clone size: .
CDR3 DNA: TGCGCCAGCAGCCAACTCACTAGCGGGAGGGAGACCCAGTACTTC
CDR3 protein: CASSQLTSGRETQYF

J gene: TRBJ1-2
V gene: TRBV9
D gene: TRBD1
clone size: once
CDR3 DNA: TGTGCCAGCAGCGGTGGCCCAGGGGGAAAGAATGGCTACACCTTC
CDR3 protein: CASSGGPGGKNGYTF

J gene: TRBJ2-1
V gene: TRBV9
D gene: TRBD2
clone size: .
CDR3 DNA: TGTGCCAGCAGCGCCCCCGGGGAGGGAGTAGCTACCTCACAGTTCTTC
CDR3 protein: CASSAPGEGVATSQFF

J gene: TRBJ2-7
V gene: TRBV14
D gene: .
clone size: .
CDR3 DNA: TGTGCCAGCAGCCAAGATCTCCGGGAAAGACACGAGCAGTACTTC
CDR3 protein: CASSQDLRERHEQYF

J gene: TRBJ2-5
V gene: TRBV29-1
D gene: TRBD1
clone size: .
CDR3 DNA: TGCAGCGAGGCTTTGGGGACAGGCCCCGGAGAGACCCAGTACTTC
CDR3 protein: CSEALGTGPGETQYF

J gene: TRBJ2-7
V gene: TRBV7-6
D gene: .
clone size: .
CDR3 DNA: TGTGCCAGCAGCTTAGCGACAGGCCGGTCCGAGCAGTACTTC
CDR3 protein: CASSLATGRSEQYF

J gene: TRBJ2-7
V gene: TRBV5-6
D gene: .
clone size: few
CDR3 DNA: TGTGCCAGCAGGTTAAGCAGCGGAGGCTCCTACGAGCAGTACTTC
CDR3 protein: CASRLSSGGSYEQYF

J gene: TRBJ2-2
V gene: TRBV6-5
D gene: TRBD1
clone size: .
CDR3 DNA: TGTGCCAGCAGTCAGGGACAGGCTGGCACCGGGGAGCTGTTTTTT
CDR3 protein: CASSQGQAGTGELFF

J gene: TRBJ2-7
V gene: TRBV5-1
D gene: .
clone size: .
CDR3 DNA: TGCGCCAGCAGCTTGGACCTAGAGTCCCTGTGGGACGAGCAGTACTTC
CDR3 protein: CASSLDLESLWDEQYF

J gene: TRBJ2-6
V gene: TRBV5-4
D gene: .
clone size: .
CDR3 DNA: TGTGCCAGCAGCGGGAGGCCCTATCCGTCTGGGGCCAACGTCCTGACTTTC
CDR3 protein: CASSGRPYPSGANVLTF

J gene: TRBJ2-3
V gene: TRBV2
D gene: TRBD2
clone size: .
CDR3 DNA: TGTGCCAGCAGTTTTCCTAGCGGGAGATTTTCAGATACGCAGTATTTT
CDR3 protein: CASSFPSGRFSDTQYF

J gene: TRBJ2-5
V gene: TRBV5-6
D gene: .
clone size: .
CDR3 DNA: TGTGCCAGCAGCTTTGCGGGCCAAGAGACCCAGTACTTC
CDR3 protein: CASSFAGQETQYF

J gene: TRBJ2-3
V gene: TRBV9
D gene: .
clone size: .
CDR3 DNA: TGTGCCAGCAGCGTAGAAGGGGAGGTTCTAGATACGCAGTATTTT
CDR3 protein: CASSVEGEVLDTQYF

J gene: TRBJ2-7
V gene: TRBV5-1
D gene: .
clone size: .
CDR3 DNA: TGCGCCAGCGGGCGGACAAGGGGAAGCTCCTACGAGCAGTACTTC
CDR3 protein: CASGRTRGSSYEQYF

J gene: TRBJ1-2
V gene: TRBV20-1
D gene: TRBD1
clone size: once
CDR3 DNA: TGCAGTGCCCAGGGGGCTACTGGCTACACCTTC
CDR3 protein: CSAQGATGYTF

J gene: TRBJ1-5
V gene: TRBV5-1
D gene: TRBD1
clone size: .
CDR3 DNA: TGCGCCAGCAGCTTGGCAGGGGGTACTCAGCCCCAGCATTTT
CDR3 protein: CASSLAGGTQPQHF

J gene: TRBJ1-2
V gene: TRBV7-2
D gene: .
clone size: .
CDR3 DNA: TGTGCCAGCAGCTTAGTTTTCTCGGGGACTAACCACGGCTACACCTTC
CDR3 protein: CASSLVFSGTNHGYTF

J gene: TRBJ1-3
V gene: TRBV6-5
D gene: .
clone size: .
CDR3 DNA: TGTGCCAGCAGTTCCTGGGGGGTAGCTCGGGGAAACACCATATATTTT
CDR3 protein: CASSSWGVARGNTIYF

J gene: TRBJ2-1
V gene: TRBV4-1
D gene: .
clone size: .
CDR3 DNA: TGCGCCAGCAGCCAAGAGGAGCTTAGAGGCTACAATGAGCAGTTCTTC
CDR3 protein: CASSQEELRGYNEQFF

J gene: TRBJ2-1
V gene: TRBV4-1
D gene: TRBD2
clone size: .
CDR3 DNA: TGCGCCAGCAGTCAACTAGCGGAGACCTACAATGAGCAGTTCTTC
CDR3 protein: CASSQLAETYNEQFF

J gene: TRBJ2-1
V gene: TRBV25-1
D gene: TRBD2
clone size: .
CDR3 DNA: TGTGCCAGCAGTACTTCTAGCGGGAGTTACAATGAGCAGTTCTTC
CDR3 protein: CASSTSSGSYNEQFF

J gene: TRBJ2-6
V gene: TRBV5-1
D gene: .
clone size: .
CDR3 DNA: TGCGCCAGCAGCCTACAGGAGACCTCTGGGGCCAACGTCCTGACTTTC
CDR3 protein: CASSLQETSGANVLTF

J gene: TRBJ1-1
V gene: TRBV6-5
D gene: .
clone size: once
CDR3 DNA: TGTGCCAGCAGTTACCCGGGGGGGACTGAAGCTTTCTTT
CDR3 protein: CASSYPGGTEAFF

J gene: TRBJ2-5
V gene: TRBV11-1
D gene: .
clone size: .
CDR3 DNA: TGTGCCAGCAGCCCTCTTCAAGAGACCCAGTACTTC
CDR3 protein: CASSPLQETQYF

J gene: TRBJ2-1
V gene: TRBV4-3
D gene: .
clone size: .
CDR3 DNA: TGCGCCAGCAGCCAAGGGGTAGGGGTCGATGAGCAGTTCTTC
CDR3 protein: CASSQGVGVDEQFF

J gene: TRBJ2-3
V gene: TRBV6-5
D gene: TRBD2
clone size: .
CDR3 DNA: TGTGCCAGCAGTTACGTAGGGACTAGCGGAGATACGCAGTATTTT
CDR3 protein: CASSYVGTSGDTQYF

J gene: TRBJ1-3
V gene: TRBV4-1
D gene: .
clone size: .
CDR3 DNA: TGCGCCAGCAGCCAAGGACAGATCACTACTGGAAACACCATATATTTT
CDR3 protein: CASSQGQITTGNTIYF

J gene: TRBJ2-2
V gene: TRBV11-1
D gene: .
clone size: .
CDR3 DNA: TGTGCCAGCAGCTTGAGCCCGAGGGGGGAGCTGTTTTTT
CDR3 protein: CASSLSPRGELFF

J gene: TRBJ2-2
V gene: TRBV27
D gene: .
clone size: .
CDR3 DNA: TGTGCCAGCAGTGGGGGGACAGCATTGAACACCGGGGAGCTGTTTTTT
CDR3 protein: CASSGGTALNTGELFF

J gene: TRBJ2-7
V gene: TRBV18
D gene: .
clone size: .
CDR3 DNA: TGTGCCAGCTCACCACCAGGCTTGGCGGGGTCCTACGAGCAGTACTTC
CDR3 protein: CASSPPGLAGSYEQYF

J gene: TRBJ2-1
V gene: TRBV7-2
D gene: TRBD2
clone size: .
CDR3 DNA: TGTGCCAGCAGCTTAGGATTGGGGGGGGACAATGAGCAGTTCTTC
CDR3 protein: CASSLGLGGDNEQFF

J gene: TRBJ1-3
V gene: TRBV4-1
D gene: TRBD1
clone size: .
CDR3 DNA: TGCGCCAGCAGCCAAGGAGACAGGGCTGCTGGAAACACCATATATTTT
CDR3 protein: CASSQGDRAAGNTIYF

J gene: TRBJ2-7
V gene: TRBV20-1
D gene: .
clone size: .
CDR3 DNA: TGCAGTGCTCTGACAGTGAACGAGCAGTACTTC
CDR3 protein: CSALTVNEQYF

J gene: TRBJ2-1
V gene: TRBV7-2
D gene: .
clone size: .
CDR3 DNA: TGTGCCAGCAGCTTAGCTGGGAGACTAGTTGCCAATGAGCAGTTCTTC
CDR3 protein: CASSLAGRLVANEQFF

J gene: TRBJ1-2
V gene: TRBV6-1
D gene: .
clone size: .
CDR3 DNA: TGTGCCAGCAGTGAAGGTATGGGGGCTGGCTACACCTTC
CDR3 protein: CASSEGMGAGYTF

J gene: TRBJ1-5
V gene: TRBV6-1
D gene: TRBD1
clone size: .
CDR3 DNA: TGTGCCAGCAGGGGGGACAGGGAGGTTCAGCCCCAGCATTTT
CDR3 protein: CASRGDREVQPQHF

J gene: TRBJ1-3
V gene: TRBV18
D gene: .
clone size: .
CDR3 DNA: TGTGCCAGCTCACCTGCAGGGTCAGAAAACACCATATATTTT
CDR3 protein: CASSPAGSENTIYF

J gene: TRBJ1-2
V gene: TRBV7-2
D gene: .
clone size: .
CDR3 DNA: TGTGCCAGCATCTTACCAGGATCCCCCACTCACTATGGCTACACCTTC
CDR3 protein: CASILPGSPTHYGYTF

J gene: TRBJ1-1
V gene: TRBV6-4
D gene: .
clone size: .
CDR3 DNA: TGTGCCAGCAGAGTACAGGGAACAACTGAAGCTTTCTTT
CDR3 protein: CASRVQGTTEAFF

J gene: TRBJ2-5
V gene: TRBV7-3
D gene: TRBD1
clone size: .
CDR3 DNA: TGTGCCAGCAGCGCCTCGACAGGGGGAGAGACCCAGTACTTC
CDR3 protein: CASSASTGGETQYF

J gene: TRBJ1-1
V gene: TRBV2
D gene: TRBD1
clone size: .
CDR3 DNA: TGTGCCAGCAGTCCGGACAGGGGTGAGAACACTGAAGCTTTCTTT
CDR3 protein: CASSPDRGENTEAFF

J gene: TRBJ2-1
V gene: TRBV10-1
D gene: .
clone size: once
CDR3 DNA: TGCGCCAGCAGTGAAGCTCCCGGGACTGCGTACAATGAGCAGTTCTTC
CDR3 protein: CASSEAPGTAYNEQFF